The 9 T cell receptor beta chains reported below all come from one sample, sequenced in a study of CD8 T cells in ankylosing spondylitis. From the 5' RACE reads, TCRdb called clonotypes with MiXCR, one entry per CDR3 protein. The data show 200,000 to 250,000 distinct CDR3 sequences, around 25% seen once. Specimen: blood, either unsorted or a sorted T cell fraction (not recorded which). All receptors come from a male donor with ankylosing spondylitis or in good health (not recorded which).

The chain has TRBV20-1 and TRBJ2-1; TRBD2 agrees at 7 bases. CDR1 is DFQATT, CDR2 SNEGSKA, per germline (reference sequence). The J segment lost 4 bases and the V segment lost 6 bases, leaving 9 bases of the junction unmatched. The CDR3 is 14 residues long. The CDR3 loop reads CSAQTAGLYNEQFF. CDR3 nucleotide sequence: TGCAGTGCCCAGACAGCGGGATTATACAATGAGCAGTTCTTC.

The rearrangement uses TRBV9 and TRBJ2-1; tentative D call: TRBD2 (5 bases). The CDR3 is 16 residues long. Trimming shortened V by 0 bases and J by 1 base, and 11 bases separated the two germline ends. Germline CDR1 is SGDLS and CDR2 is YYNGEE. The CDR3 DNA sequence: TGTGCCAGCAGCGTAGCGGCCAGCGGATCCTACAATGAGCAGTTCTTC. Translating gives CASSVAASGSYNEQFF.

The V gene is TRBV29-1, the J gene TRBJ2-5; tentative D call: TRBD2 (6 bases). There are 14 residues in the CDR3. V lost 6 bases, J lost 4 bases, and 18 bases lay in between. Germline-derived CDR1 and CDR2 are SQVTM and ANQGSEA. As DNA, the CDR3 is TGCAGCGTGAGGGACGGGGGTCCTCCAGAGACCCAGTACTTC. It yields the protein CSVRDGGPPETQYF.

The table lists this clonotype with a count of one. The chain is built from TRBV12-3 or TRBV12-4 and TRBJ1-5, with D perhaps TRBD1 (5 bases). The CDR3 spans 15 residues. V lost 3 bases, J lost 6 bases, and 15 bases lay in between. As DNA, the CDR3 is TGTGCCAGCAGTTTCAGGCAGGGTGCCCTTCAGCCCCAGCATTTT. Its protein is CASSFRQGALQPQHF.

This clonotype showed up many times. The chain has TRBV5-1 and TRBJ2-6, with D maybe TRBD2 (5 bases). Looked up from germline, CDR1 is SGHRS and CDR2 is YFSETQ. The V end lost 7 bases, the J end lost 4 bases, and 15 bases lay between the germline ends. The CDR3 loop spans 15 amino acids. The CDR3 DNA follows: TGCGCCAGCGAACTCCTCCCGGGAGGGGCCAACGTCCTGACTTTC. Protein sequence: CASELLPGGANVLTF.

This clonotype has a count of ten or more. V gene TRBV5-1 combines with J gene TRBJ2-3, with 7 bases fitting TRBD2. Unmatched junction bases numbered 6, after V lost 3 bases and J lost 2 bases. The CDR3 has 15 residues. Germline V CDR1 and CDR2: SGHRS, YFSETQ. CDR3 amino acids: CASSSTSGNTDTQYF. The CDR3 DNA reads as TGCGCCAGCAGCTCCACCAGCGGGAACACAGATACGCAGTATTTT.

This rearrangement joins TRBV7-2 to TRBJ2-1, with 10 bases that match TRBD1. Germline V gives CDR1 SGHTA, CDR2 FQGNSA. There are 16 residues in the CDR3. V lost 5 bases and J lost 2; bases outside the gene matches: 6. Written as DNA, the CDR3 is TGTGCCAGCAGCCCGACAGGGGGCATGACCTACAATGAGCAGTTCTTC. Protein sequence: CASSPTGGMTYNEQFF.

This clonotype came up once. This chain joins TRBV7-3 and TRBJ2-3; weak D call: TRBD2 (6 bases). Trimming stripped 4 bases from V and 4 bases from J, with 12 bases between. The CDR3 extends over 14 amino acids. Germline lookup yields CDR1 SGHTA and CDR2 FQGTGA. Written as DNA, the CDR3 is TGTGCCAGCAGCTCTCTAGGGAGGTCAGATACGCAGTATTTT. Amino acid sequence: CASSSLGRSDTQYF.

Ten or more counts support this clonotype. The genes are TRBV20-1 and TRBJ2-1; 8 positions match TRBD2. The length of the CDR3 is 14 residues. V gave up 6 bases and J gave up 2 bases; unmatched junction bases: 6. Per the germline V gene, CDR1 is DFQATT and CDR2 is SNEGSKA (reference sequence). Here the CDR3 DNA reads TGCAGTGCCGGGACTAGAATTACCTACAATGAGCAGTTCTTC. It is translated as CSAGTRITYNEQFF.